Detailed here is one T cell receptor (beta chain). No antigen is known for it. Base qualities are missing; no much larger clone stands one base away. Library preparation used RT-PCR. The run used an Illumina HiSeq 2500. Starting from the raw public reads, TCRdb applied fastp trimming at Q25, assembled clones with MiXCR and retained in-frame beta chains. Each entry is one CDR3 protein sequence, shown with its most common DNA and genes. Here the sample has around 710,000 distinct CDR3 sequences; more than 11% occur a single time. The ten largest make up 5.5% to 7% of the sample. The data stem from a study of response to subunit inactivated influenza vaccine (dated by TCRdb to between 2017 and 2018). In the study overall: The study used deep quantitative T cell receptor repertoire profiling to track responses to a trivalent subunit inactivated influenza vaccine. General findings and caveats noted by the study authors: It was suggested by the authors that each seasonal influenza vaccination may recruit only a limited number of new T cells.

Spanning cysteine to phenylalanine, the CDR3 consists of 13 amino acids. CDR3 DNA is the only sequence kept; it has 39 bases, read in frame from the first base. Trimming accounts for 8 bases at V and 8 bases at J, while the number of junction bases matched to no gene is 11. The germline V gene supplies CDR1 MNHNS and CDR2 SASEGT. Here the sequenced sample was PBMCs from blood, taken 14 to 15 days before vaccination. This TCR derives from a man aged 50-60 years who received an inactivated influenza vaccine. Donor details come from another sample of the same person, matched by shared clones. The V and J segments used are TRBV6-1 and TRBJ1-2, with 7 central nucleotides matching TRBD1. In nucleotides, the sequence is TGTGCCAGCTCATACGCTCAGGGGGTGGGCTACACCTTC. Its protein is CASSYAQGVGYTF.